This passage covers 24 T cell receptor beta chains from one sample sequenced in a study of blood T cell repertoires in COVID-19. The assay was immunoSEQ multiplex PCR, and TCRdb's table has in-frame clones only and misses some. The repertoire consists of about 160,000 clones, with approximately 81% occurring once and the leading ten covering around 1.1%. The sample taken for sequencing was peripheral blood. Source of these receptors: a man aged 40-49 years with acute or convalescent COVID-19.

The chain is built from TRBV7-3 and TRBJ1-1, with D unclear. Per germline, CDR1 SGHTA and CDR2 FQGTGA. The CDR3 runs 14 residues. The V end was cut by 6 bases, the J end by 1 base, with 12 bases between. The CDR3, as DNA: TGTGCCAGCAGGGAAGGGAGCAGGAACACTGAAGCTTTCTTT. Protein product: CASREGSRNTEAFF.

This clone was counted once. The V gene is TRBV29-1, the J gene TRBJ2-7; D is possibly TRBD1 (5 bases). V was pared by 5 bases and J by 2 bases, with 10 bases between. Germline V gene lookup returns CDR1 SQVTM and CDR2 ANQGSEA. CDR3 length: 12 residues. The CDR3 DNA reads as TGCAGCGTTATGCAGGGTACCTACGAGCAGTACTTC. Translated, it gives CSVMQGTYEQYF.

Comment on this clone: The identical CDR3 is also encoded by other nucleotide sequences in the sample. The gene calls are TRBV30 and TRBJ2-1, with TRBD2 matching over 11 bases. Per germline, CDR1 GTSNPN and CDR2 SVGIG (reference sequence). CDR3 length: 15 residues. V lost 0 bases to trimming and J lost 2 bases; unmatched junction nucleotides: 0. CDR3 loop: CAWSVLAGAYNEQFF. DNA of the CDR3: TGTGCCTGGAGTGTACTAGCGGGGGCCTACAATGAGCAGTTCTTC.

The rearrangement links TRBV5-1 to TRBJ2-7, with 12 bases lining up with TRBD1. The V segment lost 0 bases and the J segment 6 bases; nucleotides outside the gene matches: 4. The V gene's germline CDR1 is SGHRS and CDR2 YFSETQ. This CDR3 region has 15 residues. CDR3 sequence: CASSLGGQGAGEQYF. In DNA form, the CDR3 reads TGCGCCAGCAGCTTGGGGGGACAGGGGGCTGGCGAGCAGTACTTC.

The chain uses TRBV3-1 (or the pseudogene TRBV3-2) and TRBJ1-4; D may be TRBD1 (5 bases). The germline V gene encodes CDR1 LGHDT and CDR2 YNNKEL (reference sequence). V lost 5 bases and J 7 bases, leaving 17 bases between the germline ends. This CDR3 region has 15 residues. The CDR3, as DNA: TGTGCCAGCAGCTATCGGATGGGGGGAGTTGAAAAACTGTTTTTT. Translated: CASSYRMGGVEKLFF.

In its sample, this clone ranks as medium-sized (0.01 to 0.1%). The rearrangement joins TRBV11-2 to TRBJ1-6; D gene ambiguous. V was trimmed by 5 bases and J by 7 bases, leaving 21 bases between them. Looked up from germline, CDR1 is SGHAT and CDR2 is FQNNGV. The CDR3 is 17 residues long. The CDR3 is CASSLESGWFPNSPLHF. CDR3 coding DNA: TGTGCCAGCAGCCTCGAGTCGGGTTGGTTTCCCAATTCACCCCTCCACTTT.

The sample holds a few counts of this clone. As DNA, the CDR3 is TGTGCCAGCAGTGCCTCCGGGACTAGCAGATACGAGCAGTACTTC. It specifies CASSASGTSRYEQYF. V is TRBV27 and J is TRBJ2-7; 9 nucleotides agree with TRBD2. This CDR3 is 15 amino acids long. Per germline, CDR1 MNHEY and CDR2 SMNVEV (reference sequence). The ends lost 5 bases at V and 4 bases at J; junction bases unmatched: 9.

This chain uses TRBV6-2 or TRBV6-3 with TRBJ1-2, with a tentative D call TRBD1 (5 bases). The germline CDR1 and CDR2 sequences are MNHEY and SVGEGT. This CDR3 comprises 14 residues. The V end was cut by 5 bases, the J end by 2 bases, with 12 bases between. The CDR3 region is CASSLQGSNYGYTF. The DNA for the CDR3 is TGTGCCAGCAGTCTCCAGGGATCCAACTATGGCTACACCTTC.

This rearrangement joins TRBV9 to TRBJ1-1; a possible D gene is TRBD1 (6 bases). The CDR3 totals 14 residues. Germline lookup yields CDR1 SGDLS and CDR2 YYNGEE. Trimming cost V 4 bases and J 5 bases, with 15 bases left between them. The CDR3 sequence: CASSTWGGETEAFF. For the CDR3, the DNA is TGTGCCAGCAGCACCTGGGGGGGCGAAACTGAAGCTTTCTTT.

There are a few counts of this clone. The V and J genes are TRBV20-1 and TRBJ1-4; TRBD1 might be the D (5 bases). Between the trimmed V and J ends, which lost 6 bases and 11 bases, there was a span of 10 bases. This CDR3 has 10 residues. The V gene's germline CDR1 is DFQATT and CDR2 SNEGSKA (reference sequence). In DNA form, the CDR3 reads TGCAGTGCCCCTCAGGGTAAACTGTTTTTT. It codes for CSAPQGKLFF.

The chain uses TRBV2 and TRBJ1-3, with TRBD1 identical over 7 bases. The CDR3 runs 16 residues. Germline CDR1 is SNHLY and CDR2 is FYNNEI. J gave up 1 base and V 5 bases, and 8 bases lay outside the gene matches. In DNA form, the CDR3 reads TGTGCCAGCAGTAGACAGGGACCAAAATCTGGAAACACCATATATTTT. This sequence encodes CASSRQGPKSGNTIYF.

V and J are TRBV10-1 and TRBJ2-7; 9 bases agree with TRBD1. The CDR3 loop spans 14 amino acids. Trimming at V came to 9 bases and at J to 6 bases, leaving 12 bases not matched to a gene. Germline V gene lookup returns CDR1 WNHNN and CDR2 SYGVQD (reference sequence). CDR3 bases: TGCGCCAGAGGGCCGGGACAGGGCTCCGGCGAGCAGTACTTC. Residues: CARGPGQGSGEQYF.

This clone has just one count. The CDR3 spells CASSRSLGSSYNSPLHF. The CDR3 DNA reads TGTGCCAGCAGCCGTAGCCTAGGGAGCTCCTATAATTCACCCCTCCACTTT. This chain uses TRBV3-1 (or the pseudogene TRBV3-2) with TRBJ1-6, with D hard to call. V lost 4 bases and J lost 0, with 13 bases in between. Germline CDR1 reads LGHDT; CDR2 reads YNNKEL (reference sequence). This CDR3 has 17 amino acids.

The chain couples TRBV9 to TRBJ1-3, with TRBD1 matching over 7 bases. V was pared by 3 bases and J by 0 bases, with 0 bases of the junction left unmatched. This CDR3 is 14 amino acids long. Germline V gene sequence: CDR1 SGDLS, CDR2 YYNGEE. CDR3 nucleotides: TGTGCCAGCAGCGGGACAGGCTCTGGAAACACCATATATTTT. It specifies CASSGTGSGNTIYF.

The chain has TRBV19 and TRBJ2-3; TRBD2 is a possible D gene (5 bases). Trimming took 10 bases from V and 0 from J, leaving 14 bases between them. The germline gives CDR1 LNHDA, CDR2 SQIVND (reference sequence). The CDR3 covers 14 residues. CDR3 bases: TGTGCCACCGGTCTCCGGGGAAGCACAGATACGCAGTATTTT. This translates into CATGLRGSTDTQYF.

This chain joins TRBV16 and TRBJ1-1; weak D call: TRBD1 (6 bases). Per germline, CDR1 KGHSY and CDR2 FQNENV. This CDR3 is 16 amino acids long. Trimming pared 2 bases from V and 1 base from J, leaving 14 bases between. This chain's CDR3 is CASSQRDTLGNTEAFF. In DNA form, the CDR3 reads TGTGCCAGCAGCCAAAGGGACACTCTAGGGAACACTGAAGCTTTCTTT. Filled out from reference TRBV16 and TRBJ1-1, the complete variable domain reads GEEVAQTPKHLVRGEGQKAKLYCAPIKGHSYVFWYQQVLKNEFKFLISFQNENVFDETGMPKERFSAKCLPNSPCSLEIQATKLEDSAVYFCASSQRDTLGNTEAFFGQGTRLTVV.

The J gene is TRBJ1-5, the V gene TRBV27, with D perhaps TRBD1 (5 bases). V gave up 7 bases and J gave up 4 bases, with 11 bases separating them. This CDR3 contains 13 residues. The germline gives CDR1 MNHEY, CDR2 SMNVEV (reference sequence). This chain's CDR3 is CASTGGLNQPQHF. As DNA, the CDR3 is TGTGCCAGCACCGGGGGGTTGAATCAGCCCCAGCATTTT.

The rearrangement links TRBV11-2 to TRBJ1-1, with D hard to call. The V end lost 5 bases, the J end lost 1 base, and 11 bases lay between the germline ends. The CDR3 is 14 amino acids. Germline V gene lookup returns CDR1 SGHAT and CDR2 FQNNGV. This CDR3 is CASSDTVKNTEAFF. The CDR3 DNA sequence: TGTGCCAGCAGCGACACCGTCAAGAACACTGAAGCTTTCTTT. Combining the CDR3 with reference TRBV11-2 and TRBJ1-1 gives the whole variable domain EAGVAQSPRYKIIEKRQSVAFWCNPISGHATLYWYQQILGQGPKLLIQFQNNGVVDDSQLPKDRFSAERLKGVDSTLKIQPAKLEDSAVYLCASSDTVKNTEAFFGQGTRLTVV.

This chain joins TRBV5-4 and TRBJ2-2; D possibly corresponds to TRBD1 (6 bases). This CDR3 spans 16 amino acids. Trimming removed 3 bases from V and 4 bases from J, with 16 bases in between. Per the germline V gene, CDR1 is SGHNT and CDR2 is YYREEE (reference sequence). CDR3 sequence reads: CASSYAGDLRTGELFF. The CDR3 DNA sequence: TGTGCCAGCAGCTACGCAGGGGATCTTCGCACCGGGGAGCTGTTTTTT.

The CDR3 nucleotides are TGTGCCAGCAGTGCTTCAATGCCCGGATCCGAGGGTGAAAAACTGTTTTTT. As protein: CASSASMPGSEGEKLFF. J is TRBJ1-4 and V is TRBV6-1; D is unclear. Between the trimmed V and J ends, which lost 4 bases and 7 bases, there was a span of 22 bases. Germline CDR1 MNHNS, CDR2 SASEGT. The CDR3 spans 17 residues.

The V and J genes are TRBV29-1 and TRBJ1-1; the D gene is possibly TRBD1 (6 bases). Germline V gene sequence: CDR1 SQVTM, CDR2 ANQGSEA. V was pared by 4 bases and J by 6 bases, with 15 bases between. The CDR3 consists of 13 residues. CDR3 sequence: CSVVMRQVPEAFF. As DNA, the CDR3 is TGCAGCGTTGTGATGCGACAGGTCCCTGAAGCTTTCTTT.

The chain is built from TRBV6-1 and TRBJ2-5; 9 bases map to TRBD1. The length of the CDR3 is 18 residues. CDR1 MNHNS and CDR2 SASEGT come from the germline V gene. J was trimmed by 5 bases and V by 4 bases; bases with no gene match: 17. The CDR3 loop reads CASSVRGQGTGEKETQYF. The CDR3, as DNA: TGTGCCAGCAGTGTTCGAGGACAGGGGACGGGGGAGAAGGAGACCCAGTACTTC.

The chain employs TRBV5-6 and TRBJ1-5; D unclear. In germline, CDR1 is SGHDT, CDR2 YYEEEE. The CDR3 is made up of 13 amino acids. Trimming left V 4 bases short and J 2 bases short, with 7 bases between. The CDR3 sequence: CASSRRGNQPQHF. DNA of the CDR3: TGTGCCAGCAGCCGGCGGGGCAATCAGCCCCAGCATTTT. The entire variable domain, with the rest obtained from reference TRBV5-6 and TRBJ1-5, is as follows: DAGVTQSPTHLIKTRGQQVTLRCSPKSGHDTVSWYQQALGQGPQFIFQYYEEEERQRGNFPDRFSGHQFPNYSSELNVNALLLGDSALYLCASSRRGNQPQHFGDGTRLSIL.

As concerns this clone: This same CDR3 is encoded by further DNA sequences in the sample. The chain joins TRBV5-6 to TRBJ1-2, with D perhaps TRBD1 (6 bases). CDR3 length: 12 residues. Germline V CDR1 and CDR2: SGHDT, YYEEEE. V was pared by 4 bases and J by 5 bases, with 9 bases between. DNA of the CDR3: TGTGCCAGCAGCCCGGGGACATATGGCTACACCTTC. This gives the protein CASSPGTYGYTF. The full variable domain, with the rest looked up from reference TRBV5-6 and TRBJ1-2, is DAGVTQSPTHLIKTRGQQVTLRCSPKSGHDTVSWYQQALGQGPQFIFQYYEEEERQRGNFPDRFSGHQFPNYSSELNVNALLLGDSALYLCASSPGTYGYTFGSGTRLTVV.